A single sample is the source of the 25 T cell receptor beta chains below, sequenced in a study of blood T cell repertoires in COVID-19. Using immunoSEQ multiplex PCR, the repertoire was profiled, and TCRdb retains in-frame clones only, with some absent. The table includes some 150,000 clones, approximately 90% detected once. The sample comprised peripheral blood. The receptors originated from a woman aged 55-69 years who had recovered from COVID-19.

V is TRBV5-1 and J is TRBJ1-2; perhaps TRBD1 as D (5 bases). The CDR3 spans 14 residues. The germline gives CDR1 SGHRS, CDR2 YFSETQ. Trimming took off 3 bases at V and 5 bases at J, with 14 bases between the two ends. The CDR3 region is CASSSHLGGYGYTF. As DNA, the CDR3 is TGCGCCAGCAGCTCCCACCTCGGGGGATATGGCTACACCTTC. Using reference TRBV5-1 and TRBJ1-2 for the parts outside the CDR3, the full variable domain is KAGVTQTPRYLIKTRGQQVTLSCSPISGHRSVSWYQQTPGQGLQFLFEYFSETQRNKGNFPGRFSGRQFSNSRSEMNVSTLELGDSALYLCASSSHLGGYGYTFGSGTRLTVV.

This rearrangement joins TRBV3-1 (or the pseudogene TRBV3-2) to TRBJ2-1; 8 bases agree with TRBD2. Germline-derived CDR1 and CDR2 are LGHDT and YNNKEL (reference sequence). This CDR3 has 16 amino acids. V lost 0 bases and J lost 2; bases outside the gene matches: 3. CDR3 DNA: TGTGCCAGCAGCCAAGATATTAGCGGGGCCTACAATGAGCAGTTCTTC. It yields the protein CASSQDISGAYNEQFF.

The chain uses TRBV7-9 and TRBJ2-1, with TRBD2 matching over 7 bases. CDR3 length equals 17 residues. J was trimmed by 1 base and V by 5 bases; bases with no gene match: 11. CDR1 SEHNR and CDR2 FQNEAQ come from the germline V gene (reference sequence). The CDR3 nucleotides read TGTGCCAGCAGCCACCCATGGGGGGGTTCTTCCTACAATGAGCAGTTCTTC. This sequence encodes CASSHPWGGSSYNEQFF. The variable domain in full, with the rest retrieved from reference TRBV7-9 and TRBJ2-1, is DTGVSQNPRHKITKRGQNVTFRCDPISEHNRLYWYRQTLGQGPEFLTYFQNEAQLEKSRLLSDRFSAERPKGSFSTLEIQRTEQGDSAMYLCASSHPWGGSSYNEQFFGPGTRLTVL.

This chain uses TRBV28 with TRBJ2-7; 7 bases map to TRBD1. After removal of 5 bases from V and 4 bases from J, the junction contained 11 bases not matched to a gene. CDR3 length: 15 residues. From germline, CDR1 is MDHEN and CDR2 SYDVKM. The CDR3 sequence is CASSRNPGQSYEQYF. The CDR3 DNA reads as TGTGCCAGCAGTCGTAATCCGGGACAGTCTTACGAGCAGTACTTC.

The chain employs TRBV19 and TRBJ1-2; tentatively, D is TRBD1 (5 bases). The V gene's germline CDR1 is LNHDA and CDR2 SQIVND (reference sequence). The CDR3 contains 14 residues. Trimming stripped 2 bases from V and 8 bases from J, with 15 bases between. CDR3 in amino acids: CASSIRDSLRGYTF. The CDR3 DNA is TGTGCCAGTAGTATACGTGACAGCCTAAGGGGCTACACCTTC.

CDR3 amino acids: CASSRGEWTDTQYF. The CDR3 DNA follows: TGTGCCAGTAGTCGGGGGGAATGGACAGATACGCAGTATTTT. The chain joins TRBV24-1 to TRBJ2-3; 7 bases are shared with TRBD2. J lost 3 bases, V lost 11 bases, and 10 bases had no gene match. CDR1 is KGHDR and CDR2 is SFDVKD in the germline V gene. The CDR3 is 14 residues long.

The chain combines TRBV21-1 with TRBJ1-1. TRBV21-1 is a pseudogene segment. The CDR3 covers 17 residues. The chain's CDR3 is CASSKARDFFMNTEAFF. DNA of the CDR3: TGTGCCAGCAGCAAAGCCCGGGACTTTTTTATGAACACTGAAGCTTTCTTT.

The CDR3 spells CASSGGDLAGSVAKNIQYF. The CDR3 DNA is TGTGCCAGCAGCGGGGGGGATCTAGCGGGGAGCGTAGCCAAAAACATTCAGTACTTC. The V gene is TRBV5-8, the J gene TRBJ2-4, with TRBD2 identical over 9 bases. CDR1 is SGHTS, CDR2 YDEGEE, per germline. With 4 bases clipped from V and 0 bases from J, the junction kept 14 bases outside the gene matches. This CDR3 region has 19 residues.

The rearrangement uses TRBV19 and TRBJ1-2; D is uncertain. Between the trimmed V and J ends, which lost 7 bases and 5 bases, there was a span of 20 bases. This CDR3 is 15 amino acids long. Looked up from germline, CDR1 is LNHDA and CDR2 is SQIVND (reference sequence). The chain's CDR3 is CASMAGQAGIYGYTF. CDR3 nucleotides: TGTGCCAGTATGGCCGGGCAGGCCGGGATTTATGGCTACACCTTC.

V and J are TRBV7-2 and TRBJ2-2, with D perhaps matching TRBD1 (6 bases). From germline, CDR1 is SGHTA and CDR2 FQGNSA. Trimming pared 7 bases from V and 9 bases from J, leaving 12 bases between. CDR3 length: 12 amino acids. This CDR3 is CASTAQGRELFF. Here the CDR3 DNA reads TGTGCCAGCACCGCACAGGGAAGGGAGCTGTTTTTT.

CDR3 loop: CASNRGSRTDTQYF. The DNA for the CDR3 is TGTGCCAGTAATCGCGGGAGTCGCACAGATACGCAGTATTTT. The chain has TRBV19 and TRBJ2-3; 7 bases agree with TRBD2. The CDR3 runs 14 residues. V shed 7 bases and J 1 base; nucleotides not matched to a gene: 5. From germline, CDR1 is LNHDA and CDR2 SQIVND (reference sequence). Complete variable domain (other parts from reference TRBV19 and TRBJ2-3): DGGITQSPKYLFRKEGQNVTLSCEQNLNHDAMYWYRQDPGQGLRLIYYSQIVNDFQKGDIAEGYSVSREKKESFPLTVTSAQKNPTAFYLCASNRGSRTDTQYFGPGTRLTVL.

This clone was observed a single time. The chain combines TRBV29-1 with TRBJ2-1, with 8 bases identical to TRBD1. Germline-derived CDR1 and CDR2 are SQVTM and ANQGSEA. V gave up 6 bases and J gave up 7 bases; unmatched junction bases: 5. This CDR3 is 12 amino acids long. The CDR3 loop is CSVDRVSNEQFF. The CDR3 nucleotides are TGCAGCGTGGACAGGGTTTCGAATGAGCAGTTCTTC.

This chain's CDR3 is CASSPLVGQGHEQYF. The CDR3 DNA sequence: TGCGCCAGCAGCCCACTGGTGGGACAGGGCCACGAGCAGTACTTC. This chain links TRBV5-1 with TRBJ2-7, with TRBD1 matching over 9 bases. This CDR3 comprises 15 residues. CDR1 is SGHRS and CDR2 is YFSETQ in the germline V gene. The ends lost 4 bases at V and 5 bases at J; junction bases unmatched: 10.

V is TRBV5-1 and J is TRBJ2-5; 7 bases fit TRBD1. Per the germline V gene, CDR1 is SGHRS and CDR2 is YFSETQ. The CDR3 consists of 14 residues. Unmatched junction bases numbered 3, after V lost 0 bases and J lost 4 bases. CDR3 bases: TGCGCCAGCAGCTTGGGACAGGGTGCAGAGACCCAGTACTTC. As protein: CASSLGQGAETQYF.

The chain recombines TRBV21-1 with TRBJ2-3; the table's D gene call, TRBD2, was not cross checked with the DNA. TRBV21-1 corresponds to a pseudogene. The CDR3 loop spans 19 amino acids. The CDR3 DNA reads as TGTGCCAGCAGCCCCCGGACTAGCGGGGGCTCTGAAAGCACAGATACGCAGTATTTT. Its translation is CASSPRTSGGSESTDTQYF.

The chain uses TRBV9 and TRBJ2-7, with D perhaps TRBD1 (5 bases). The V gene's germline CDR1 is SGDLS and CDR2 YYNGEE. CDR3 length equals 15 residues. Trimming took off 0 bases at V and 5 bases at J, with 15 bases between the two ends. The CDR3 reads CASSVGGRVWDEQYF. The CDR3 nucleotides read TGTGCCAGCAGCGTAGGTGGCAGGGTCTGGGACGAGCAGTACTTC.

This sequence joins TRBV19 and TRBJ1-1; 7 bases are a match to TRBD1. CDR3 length: 15 amino acids. Germline assignment: CDR1 LNHDA and CDR2 SQIVND (reference sequence). J gave up 3 bases and V 3 bases, and 7 bases lay outside the gene matches. The CDR3: CASSIQGGWDTEAFF. The CDR3 DNA reads TGTGCCAGTAGTATCCAGGGGGGATGGGACACTGAAGCTTTCTTT. The whole variable domain, remainder taken from reference TRBV19 and TRBJ1-1, is DGGITQSPKYLFRKEGQNVTLSCEQNLNHDAMYWYRQDPGQGLRLIYYSQIVNDFQKGDIAEGYSVSREKKESFPLTVTSAQKNPTAFYLCASSIQGGWDTEAFFGQGTRLTVV.

The chain uses TRBV7-8 and TRBJ2-1; 8 bases map to TRBD1. The V gene end was trimmed by 5 bases and the J gene end by 3 bases; junction bases not matched to a gene: 9. The V gene's germline CDR1 is SGHVS and CDR2 FQNEAQ. This CDR3 contains 16 residues. CDR3 sequence reads: CASSRSPGTGYNEQFF. CDR3 bases: TGTGCCAGCAGCCGCTCCCCGGGGACAGGCTACAATGAGCAGTTCTTC.

This chain connects TRBV4-2 to TRBJ1-5; the D gene is possibly TRBD1 (6 bases). Trimming stripped 3 bases from V and 6 bases from J, with 12 bases between. This CDR3 contains 14 residues. Looked up from germline, CDR1 is LGHNA and CDR2 is YNFKEQ. The CDR3 here is CASSHTGSGQPQHF. CDR3 DNA: TGTGCCAGCAGCCACACAGGGTCGGGTCAGCCCCAGCATTTT.

This chain uses TRBV28 with TRBJ2-5; D uncertain. This CDR3 contains 16 residues. V lost 6 bases, J lost 4 bases, and 21 bases lay in between. Germline CDR1 reads MDHEN; CDR2 reads SYDVKM. The CDR3 region has the DNA TGTGCCAGCAGCCCTCGTACGTGGTTAAATAGAGAGACCCAGTACTTC. This encodes CASSPRTWLNRETQYF. The complete variable domain, with remaining parts taken from reference TRBV28 and TRBJ2-5, reads DVKVTQSSRYLVKRTGEKVFLECVQDMDHENMFWYRQDPGLGLRLIYFSYDVKMKEKGDIPEGYSVSREKKERFSLILESASTNQTSMYLCASSPRTWLNRETQYFGPGTRLLVL.

The rearrangement joins TRBV2 to TRBJ1-1; the match to TRBD1 covers 9 bases. With 7 bases clipped from V and 5 bases from J, the junction kept 11 bases outside the gene matches. This CDR3 has 15 residues. Germline V gene sequence: CDR1 SNHLY, CDR2 FYNNEI. CDR3 nucleotide sequence: TGTGCCAGCACCAGCTGGGACAGGGTCGGAACTGAAGCTTTCTTT. This gives the protein CASTSWDRVGTEAFF.

This clone appeared a single time. The V and J genes are TRBV7-6 and TRBJ1-2; D may be TRBD1 (5 bases). V lost 5 bases to trimming and J lost 6 bases, with 16 bases between them. This CDR3 is 14 amino acids long. Germline CDR1 is SGHVS and CDR2 is FNYEAQ. The CDR3 sequence: CASSNLTAGDGYTF. The CDR3 DNA reads TGTGCCAGCAGCAACCTAACTGCGGGGGATGGCTACACCTTC.

The gene calls are TRBV30 and TRBJ2-3; the match to TRBD2 covers 7 bases. The length of the CDR3 is 14 residues. The trim removed 4 bases at V and 4 bases at J, leaving 8 bases unmatched. The germline V gene has CDR1 GTSNPN and CDR2 SVGIG (reference sequence). CDR3 bases: TGTGCCTGGATCAAAGTGGGGGGGGCAGATACGCAGTATTTT. It encodes CAWIKVGGADTQYF.

The chain uses TRBV11-1 and TRBJ2-7; 9 positions agree with TRBD1. Germline V gives CDR1 SGHAT, CDR2 FQDESV (reference sequence). V shed 8 bases and J 1 base; nucleotides not matched to a gene: 3. The CDR3 has 13 residues. The CDR3 DNA reads as TGTGCCAGCGAGGGACAGGGATCCTACGAGCAGTACTTC. This encodes CASEGQGSYEQYF.

This clone was counted a single time. The chain is built from TRBV19 and TRBJ2-5; possible D gene TRBD1, 5 bases. This CDR3 has 17 residues. V was pared by 5 bases and J by 2 bases, with 21 bases between. Germline-derived CDR1 and CDR2 are LNHDA and SQIVND (reference sequence). The DNA of the CDR3 is TGTGCCAGTAGTCTGACCCACAGGCCATCCCTACAAGAGACCCAGTACTTC. As protein: CASSLTHRPSLQETQYF.